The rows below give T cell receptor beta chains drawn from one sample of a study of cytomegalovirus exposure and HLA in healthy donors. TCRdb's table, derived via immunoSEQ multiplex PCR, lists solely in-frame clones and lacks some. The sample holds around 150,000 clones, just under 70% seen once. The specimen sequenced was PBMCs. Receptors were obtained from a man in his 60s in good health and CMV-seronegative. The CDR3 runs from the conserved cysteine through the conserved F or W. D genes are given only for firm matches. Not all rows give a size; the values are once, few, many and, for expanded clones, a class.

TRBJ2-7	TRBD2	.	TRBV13	TGTGCCAGCAGCCTTACGGGACTAGCGGGAGTAACCGAGCAGTACTTC	CASSLTGLAGVTEQYF
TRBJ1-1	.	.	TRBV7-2	TGTGCCAGCAGCTTAGTCCCGGGTGGGTTTACTGAAGCTTTCTTT	CASSLVPGGFTEAFF
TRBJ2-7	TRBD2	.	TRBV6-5	TGTGCCAGCAGTTACTCGGGCGGGAGCCTTTCAGGGGAGCAGTACTTC	CASSYSGGSLSGEQYF
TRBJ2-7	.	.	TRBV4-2	TGTGCCAGCAGCCAAGGGCTAGCCGGGATCGAGCAGTACTTC	CASSQGLAGIEQYF
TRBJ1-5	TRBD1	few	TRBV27	TGTGCCAGCAGGTGCCGGGACAGCCTTCATCAGCCCCAGCATTTT	CASRCRDSLHQPQHF
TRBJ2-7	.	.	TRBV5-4	TGTGCCAGTTCAAGCCCAGGAATCTACGAGCAGTACTTC	CASSSPGIYEQYF
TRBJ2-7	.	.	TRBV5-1	TGCGCCAGCAGCTTGGAGACAGCGAGCTCCTACGAGCAGTACTTC	CASSLETASSYEQYF
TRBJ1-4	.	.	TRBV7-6	TGTGCCAGCAGCCCGGGGAGGTTTGGGGAAAAACTGTTTTTT	CASSPGRFGEKLFF
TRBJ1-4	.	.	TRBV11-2	TGTGCCAGCAGCTTATCGTCCGGGAATGAAAAACTGTTTTTT	CASSLSSGNEKLFF
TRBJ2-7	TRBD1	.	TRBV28	TGTGCCAGCAGTTCTCCGCCGCGACAGGGGGCCTACGAGCAGTACTTC	CASSSPPRQGAYEQYF